This T cell receptor gamma chain came from a study of human gamma delta and Vdelta1 T cells. CDR3 size: 15 residues. Germline CDR1 reads VTNTFY; CDR2 reads YDVSTARD (reference sequence). Trimming at V came to 0 bases and at J to 2 bases, leaving 3 bases not matched to a gene. This clone was detected a few times. The antigen is not known. Study-wide findings and caveats: Acute myeloid leukemia was reportedly broadly targeted by polyclonal Delta One T cells.

TCRdb fed the PCR reads into CATT to redo clone calling. The repertoire holds about 4,000 gamma-chain clones, over 15% seen once, with approximately 7.3% in the top ten. Sequencing input: Vdelta1 gamma-delta T cells from blood grown in culture (DOT cells). This sequence was found in a human donor in good health. The rearrangement links TRGV3 to TRGJP2. The CDR3 loop reads CATWDRPSSDWIKTF. CDR3 DNA sequence: TGTGCCACCTGGGACAGGCCCAGTAGTGATTGGATCAAGACGTTT.